These 22 T cell receptor beta chains were sequenced from one sample in a study of T cells in Graves' hyperthyroidism and ophthalmopathy. TCR beta CDR3 regions were amplified from RNA transcripts. First-round RT-PCR targeting the TCR CDR3 was performed with the HTBI primer set. TCRdb independently ran MiXCR on the multiplex PCR reads; one entry per CDR3 protein. The data hold more than 300,000 distinct CDR3 sequences, with roughly 14% observed a single time. The material sequenced was blood. Receptor source: a woman aged 25 to 39 with Graves' hyperthyroidism.

This chain links TRBV29-1 with TRBJ2-5; D is ambiguous. Trimming pared 4 bases from V and 2 bases from J, leaving 8 bases between. The V gene's germline CDR1 is SQVTM and CDR2 ANQGSEA. The CDR3 totals 12 residues. CDR3 region: CSVAKGQETQYF. The DNA for the CDR3 is TGCAGCGTTGCAAAGGGTCAAGAGACCCAGTACTTC.

This clonotype was recorded only once. The rearrangement uses TRBV6-1 and TRBJ1-1; unclear D gene. This CDR3 spans 13 amino acids. Germline V gene sequence: CDR1 MNHNS, CDR2 SASEGT. The V gene lost 5 bases and the J gene lost 1 base, with 8 bases spanning the gap. Here the CDR3 DNA reads TGTGCCAGCAGTCTCGGATGGAACACTGAAGCTTTCTTT. Translated, it gives CASSLGWNTEAFF.

The table lists this clonotype with many counts. J is TRBJ1-1 and V is TRBV12-3 or TRBV12-4, with TRBD1 matching over 9 bases. This CDR3 region has 15 residues. V lost 6 bases, J lost 6 bases, and 11 bases stayed unmatched. CDR3 region: CASRRTGGVGAEAFF. As DNA, the CDR3 is TGTGCCAGCAGACGTACAGGGGGCGTTGGCGCTGAAGCTTTCTTT.

This clonotype was picked up many times. The chain carries TRBV28 and TRBJ1-3; D unclear. Trimming stripped 8 bases from V and 2 bases from J, with 7 bases between. Germline CDR1 MDHEN, CDR2 SYDVKM. The length of the CDR3 is 12 residues. The CDR3 here is CASLGTGNTIYF. In DNA form, the CDR3 reads TGTGCCAGCCTGGGGACTGGAAACACCATATATTTT. The entire variable domain, with the rest obtained from reference TRBV28 and TRBJ1-3, is as follows: DVKVTQSSRYLVKRTGEKVFLECVQDMDHENMFWYRQDPGLGLRLIYFSYDVKMKEKGDIPEGYSVSREKKERFSLILESASTNQTSMYLCASLGTGNTIYFGEGSWLTVV.

The rearrangement joins TRBV30 to TRBJ2-7, with 11 bases fitting TRBD2. This CDR3 has 14 residues. Trimming at V came to 6 bases and at J to 6 bases, leaving 10 bases not matched to a gene. Looked up from germline, CDR1 is GTSNPN and CDR2 is SVGIG (reference sequence). The CDR3 here is CACLPSGRTLEQYF. The CDR3 bases are TGTGCCTGCCTACCTAGCGGGAGGACCCTCGAGCAGTACTTC.

This clonotype showed up many times. The rearrangement links TRBV10-3 to TRBJ2-1; D might be TRBD2 (6 bases). Per germline, CDR1 ENHRY and CDR2 SYGVKD. V lost 0 bases to trimming and J lost 4 bases, with 13 bases between them. This CDR3 has 16 residues. The CDR3 region is CAISESLGSSYNEQFF. The CDR3 DNA is TGTGCCATCAGTGAGTCTCTCGGGAGCTCATACAATGAGCAGTTCTTC.

The sample holds a few counts of this clonotype. Written as DNA, the CDR3 is TGTGCCTGGGCCGGGACTAACACCGGGGAGCTGTTTTTT. Amino acids: CAWAGTNTGELFF. The chain couples TRBV30 to TRBJ2-2, with a weak D call TRBD2 (6 bases). The CDR3 is 13 residues long. From germline, CDR1 is GTSNPN and CDR2 SVGIG (reference sequence). With 5 bases removed from V and 2 bases from J, the gap between germline ends came to 9 bases.

This clonotype was seen at least ten times. CDR3 sequence: CASSYRLRETQYF. CDR3 DNA: TGTGCCAGCAGTTACCGCCTACGGGAGACCCAGTACTTC. The genes are TRBV6-5 and TRBJ2-5; D call uncertain. V was shortened by 2 bases and J by 5 bases, with 9 bases between the two germline ends. CDR1 and CDR2 (germline): MNHEY, SVGAGI. The CDR3 sequence is 13 residues long.

The rearrangement uses TRBV5-1 and TRBJ2-2; TRBD2 matches 9 bases. The CDR3 loop spans 17 amino acids. Losses at the gene ends were 6 bases for V and 0 bases for J; bases not matched to a gene: 9. Germline CDR1 is SGHRS and CDR2 is YFSETQ. As DNA, the CDR3 is TGCGCCAGCACTCTCATTTCTAGCGGGACGAACACCGGGGAGCTGTTTTTT. Its translation is CASTLISSGTNTGELFF.

The gene calls are TRBV7-9 and TRBJ2-3; possibly TRBD1 or TRBD2 for D (5 bases each). Trimming took 4 bases from V and 0 from J, leaving 11 bases between them. This CDR3 is 15 amino acids long. Germline CDR1 SEHNR, CDR2 FQNEAQ (reference sequence). The CDR3 sequence is CASSSGTGSTDTQYF. CDR3 coding DNA: TGTGCCAGCAGCTCAGGGACCGGGAGCACAGATACGCAGTATTTT. The full variable domain, with the rest looked up from reference TRBV7-9 and TRBJ2-3, is DTGVSQNPRHKITKRGQNVTFRCDPISEHNRLYWYRQTLGQGPEFLTYFQNEAQLEKSRLLSDRFSAERPKGSFSTLEIQRTEQGDSAMYLCASSSGTGSTDTQYFGPGTRLTVL.

This clonotype has ten or more counts. This chain uses TRBV12-3 or TRBV12-4 with TRBJ1-4; D unclear. This CDR3 spans 12 amino acids. Trimming pared 6 bases from V and 3 bases from J, leaving 5 bases between. CDR3 DNA sequence: TGTGCCAGCAGCTGGGCTAATGAAAAACTGTTTTTT. Its protein product is CASSWANEKLFF.

The chain links TRBV9 to TRBJ1-1, with no clear D. This CDR3 has 13 residues. Germline values: CDR1 SGDLS, CDR2 YYNGEE. V was clipped by 4 bases and J by 4 bases, with 11 bases between them. The CDR3 bases are TGTGCCAGCAGCCCAAGACCGAGCACTGAAGCTTTCTTT. This translates into CASSPRPSTEAFF. The full variable domain, in which reference TRBV9 and TRBJ1-1 provide the parts outside the CDR3, is DSGVTQTPKHLITATGQRVTLRCSPRSGDLSVYWYQQSLDQGLQFLIQYYNGEERAKGNILERFSAQQFPDLHSELNLSSLELGDSALYFCASSPRPSTEAFFGQGTRLTVV.

A few counts support this clonotype. The chain carries TRBV27 and TRBJ1-5; D possibly corresponds to TRBD1 (5 bases). The CDR3 consists of 13 residues. Per germline, CDR1 MNHEY and CDR2 SMNVEV (reference sequence). The germline V and J ends were trimmed by 3 bases and 9 bases, with 12 bases remaining between them. The chain's CDR3 is CASSLLAGRPQHF. The CDR3, as DNA: TGTGCCAGCAGTTTGCTCGCGGGGCGGCCCCAGCATTTT.

Many counts were recorded for this clonotype. The chain has TRBV12-3 or TRBV12-4 and TRBJ1-4; unclear D gene. V was shortened by 6 bases and J by 6 bases, with 17 bases between the two germline ends. This CDR3 is built from 15 residues. The CDR3 loop is CASSPSGVRDEKLFF. As DNA, the CDR3 is TGTGCCAGCAGCCCTTCGGGAGTAAGAGATGAAAAACTGTTTTTT.

This clonotype was recorded many times. V is TRBV28 and J is TRBJ2-3, with a weak D call TRBD1 (5 bases). The CDR3 is 15 residues long. CDR1 is MDHEN and CDR2 is SYDVKM in the germline V gene. Trimming took off 1 base at V and 2 bases at J, with 10 bases between the two ends. CDR3 amino acids: CASSLYGAHTDTQYF. CDR3 nucleotides: TGTGCCAGCAGTTTATATGGGGCGCACACAGATACGCAGTATTTT.

This clonotype has at least ten counts. The chain couples TRBV6-1 to TRBJ1-1, with TRBD1 matching 10 bases. Germline assignment: CDR1 MNHNS and CDR2 SASEGT. V lost 10 bases, J lost 5 bases, and 7 bases stayed unmatched. The CDR3 has 13 residues. The CDR3 region has the DNA TGTGCCACGCACGGGACAGGGGTAACTGAAGCTTTCTTT. Protein: CATHGTGVTEAFF.

This chain joins TRBV6-9 and TRBJ2-1; no clear D. Germline CDR1 is MNHGY and CDR2 is SVAAGI. Trimming removed 3 bases from V and 5 bases from J, with 11 bases in between. The CDR3 has 14 residues. As DNA, the CDR3 is TGTGCCAGCAGTTACTGGCAGAACCACAATGAGCAGTTCTTC. Its translation: CASSYWQNHNEQFF.

This clonotype was detected only a few times. The genes are TRBV28 and TRBJ2-2, with a tentative D call TRBD1 (6 bases). Germline CDR1 and CDR2: MDHEN and SYDVKM. V lost 5 bases to trimming and J lost 6 bases, with 16 bases between them. The length of the CDR3 is 15 residues. The CDR3 loop reads CASSRIAGVAGELFF. The CDR3 DNA sequence: TGTGCCAGCAGTCGGATAGCAGGGGTTGCCGGGGAGCTGTTTTTT.

J is TRBJ1-5 and V is TRBV6-5, with a tentative D call TRBD1 (5 bases). The CDR3 totals 16 residues. Trimming left V 4 bases short and J 5 bases short, with 18 bases between. Germline-derived CDR1 and CDR2 are MNHEY and SVGAGI. The CDR3 nucleotides are TGTGCCAGCAGTTCTCGGGGCCTCCCGGGTCATCAGCCCCAGCATTTT. It codes for CASSSRGLPGHQPQHF.

This clonotype was recorded at least ten times. CDR3 sequence reads: CSAPPPAGDGETQYF. The CDR3 coding sequence is TGCAGTGCCCCACCCCCGGCGGGGGATGGAGAGACCCAGTACTTC. V is TRBV20-1 and J is TRBJ2-5; TRBD2 matches at 7 bases. The CDR3 contains 15 residues. Per the germline V gene, CDR1 is DFQATT and CDR2 is SNEGSKA (reference sequence). V was pared by 6 bases and J by 4 bases, with 14 bases of the junction left unmatched.

The sample holds many counts of this clonotype. The chain joins TRBV7-8 to TRBJ2-5; TRBD2 agrees at 9 bases. Losses at the gene ends were 5 bases for V and 4 bases for J; bases not matched to a gene: 11. Germline CDR1 is SGHVS and CDR2 is FQNEAQ. The CDR3 consists of 16 residues. In DNA form, the CDR3 reads TGTGCCAGCAGCCCAGATAGCGGGAGTTGGGGAGAGACCCAGTACTTC. Translating it yields CASSPDSGSWGETQYF.

This clonotype occurred a few times. The chain links TRBV24-1 to TRBJ2-1; D possibly corresponds to TRBD2 (6 bases). Germline V gene data show CDR1 as KGHDR and CDR2 as SFDVKD. Trimming stripped 3 bases from V and 6 bases from J, with 14 bases between. CDR3 length equals 15 residues. The CDR3 bases are TGTGCCACCAGTGATGCCGGGACTGGCCTCAATGAGCAGTTCTTC. Translated, it gives CATSDAGTGLNEQFF.